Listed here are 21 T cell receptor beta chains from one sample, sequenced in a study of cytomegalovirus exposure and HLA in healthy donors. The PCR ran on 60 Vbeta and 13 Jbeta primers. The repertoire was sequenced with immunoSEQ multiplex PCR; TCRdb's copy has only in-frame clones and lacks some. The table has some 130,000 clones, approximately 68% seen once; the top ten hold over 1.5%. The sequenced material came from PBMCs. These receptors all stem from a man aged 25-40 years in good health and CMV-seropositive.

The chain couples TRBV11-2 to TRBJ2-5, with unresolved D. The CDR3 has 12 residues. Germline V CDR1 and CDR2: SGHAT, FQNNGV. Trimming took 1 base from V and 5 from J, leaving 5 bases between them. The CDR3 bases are TGTGCCAGCAGCTTAGCCAGGGAGACCCAGTACTTC. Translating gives CASSLARETQYF.

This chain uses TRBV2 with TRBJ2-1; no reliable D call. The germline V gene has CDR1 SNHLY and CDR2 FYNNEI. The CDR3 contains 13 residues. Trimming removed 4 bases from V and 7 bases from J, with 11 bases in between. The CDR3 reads CASSVGSLNEQFF. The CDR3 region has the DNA TGTGCCAGCAGTGTTGGTAGCTTGAATGAGCAGTTCTTC.

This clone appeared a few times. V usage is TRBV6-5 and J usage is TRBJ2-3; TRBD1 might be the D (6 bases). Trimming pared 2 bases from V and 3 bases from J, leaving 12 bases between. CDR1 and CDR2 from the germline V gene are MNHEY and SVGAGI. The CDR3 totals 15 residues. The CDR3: CASSYQGGRTDTQYF. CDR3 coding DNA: TGTGCCAGCAGTTACCAAGGGGGAAGGACAGATACGCAGTATTTT.

The CDR3 protein is CASRRDYLYEQYF. Here the CDR3 DNA reads TGTGCCAGCAGGCGGGACTACCTCTACGAGCAGTACTTC. J is TRBJ2-7 and V is TRBV2; 7 bases are shared with TRBD2. Germline CDR1 and CDR2: SNHLY and FYNNEI. Trimming cost V 6 bases and J 3 bases; bases outside gene matches: 5. There are 13 residues in the CDR3.

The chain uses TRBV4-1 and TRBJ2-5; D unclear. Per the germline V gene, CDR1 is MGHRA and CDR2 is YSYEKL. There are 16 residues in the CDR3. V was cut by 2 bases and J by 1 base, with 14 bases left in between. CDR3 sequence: CASSQRAVSLQETQYF. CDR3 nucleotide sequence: TGCGCCAGCAGCCAACGTGCAGTGTCTCTCCAAGAGACCCAGTACTTC.

The CDR3 loop is CASRLRTDDYGYTF. The CDR3 coding sequence is TGTGCCAGCAGACTGCGGACAGATGACTATGGCTACACCTTC. The J gene is TRBJ1-2, the V gene TRBV6-5, with a tentative D call TRBD1 (6 bases). In germline, CDR1 is MNHEY, CDR2 SVGAGI. This CDR3 has 14 amino acids. V was clipped by 6 bases and J by 3 bases, with 14 bases between them.

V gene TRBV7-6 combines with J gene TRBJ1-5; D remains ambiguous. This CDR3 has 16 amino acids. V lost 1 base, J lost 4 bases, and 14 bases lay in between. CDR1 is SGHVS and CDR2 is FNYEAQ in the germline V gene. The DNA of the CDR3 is TGTGCCAGCAGCTTAGGAGCGGGGAGTGAGAATCAGCCCCAGCATTTT. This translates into CASSLGAGSENQPQHF.

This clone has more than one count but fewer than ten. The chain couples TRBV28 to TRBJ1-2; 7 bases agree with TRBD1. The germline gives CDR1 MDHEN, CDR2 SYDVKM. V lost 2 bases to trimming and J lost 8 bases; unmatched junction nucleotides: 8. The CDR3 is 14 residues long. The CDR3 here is CASSLRGRRGGYTF. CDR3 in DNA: TGTGCCAGCAGTTTAAGGGGGCGTCGTGGAGGCTACACCTTC.

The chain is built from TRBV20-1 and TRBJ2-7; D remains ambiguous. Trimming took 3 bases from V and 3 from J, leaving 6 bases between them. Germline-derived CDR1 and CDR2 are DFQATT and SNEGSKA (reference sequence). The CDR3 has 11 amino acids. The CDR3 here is CSARAGYEQYF. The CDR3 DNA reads TGCAGTGCTAGGGCAGGCTACGAGCAGTACTTC.

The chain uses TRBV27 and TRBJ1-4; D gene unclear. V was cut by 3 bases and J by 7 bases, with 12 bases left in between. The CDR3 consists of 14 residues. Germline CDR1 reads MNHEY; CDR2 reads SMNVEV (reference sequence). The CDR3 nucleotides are TGTGCCAGCAGTTTCAGCGCCTTGGGTGAAAAACTGTTTTTT. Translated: CASSFSALGEKLFF.

The CDR3 is CASSDPGGGTDTQYF. Here the CDR3 DNA reads TGTGCCAGCAGTGATCCTGGCGGGGGCACAGATACGCAGTATTTT. This chain uses TRBV2 with TRBJ2-3; TRBD2 might be the D (6 bases). The germline V and J ends were trimmed by 3 bases and 1 base, with 11 bases remaining between them. This CDR3 is built from 15 residues. The germline gives CDR1 SNHLY, CDR2 FYNNEI.

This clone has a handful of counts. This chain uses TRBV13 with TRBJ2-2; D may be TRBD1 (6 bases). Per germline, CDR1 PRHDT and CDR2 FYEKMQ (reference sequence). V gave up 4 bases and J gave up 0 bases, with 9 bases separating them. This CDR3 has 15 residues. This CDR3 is CASSYRDTNTGELFF. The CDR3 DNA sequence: TGTGCCAGCAGCTACCGGGACACGAACACCGGGGAGCTGTTTTTT.

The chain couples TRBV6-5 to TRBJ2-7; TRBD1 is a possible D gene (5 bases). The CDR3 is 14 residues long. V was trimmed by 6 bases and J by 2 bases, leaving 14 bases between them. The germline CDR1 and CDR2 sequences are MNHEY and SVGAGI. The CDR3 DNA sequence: TGTGCCAGCAGCTTACAGGTTCCTACCTACGAGCAGTACTTC. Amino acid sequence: CASSLQVPTYEQYF.

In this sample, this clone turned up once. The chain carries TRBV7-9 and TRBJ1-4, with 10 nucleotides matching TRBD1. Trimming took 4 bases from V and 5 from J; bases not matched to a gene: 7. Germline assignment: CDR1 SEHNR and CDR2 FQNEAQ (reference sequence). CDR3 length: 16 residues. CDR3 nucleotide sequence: TGTGCCAGCAGCTCCCCCCCGGGACAGGGGAATGAAAAACTGTTTTTT. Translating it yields CASSSPPGQGNEKLFF.

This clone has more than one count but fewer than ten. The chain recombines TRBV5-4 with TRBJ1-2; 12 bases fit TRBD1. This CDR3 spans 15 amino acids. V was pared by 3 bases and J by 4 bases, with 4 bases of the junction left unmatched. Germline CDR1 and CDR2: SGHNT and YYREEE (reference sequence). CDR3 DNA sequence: TGTGCCAGCAGCTCACCGGGACAGGGGGCCTATGGCTACACCTTC. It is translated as CASSSPGQGAYGYTF. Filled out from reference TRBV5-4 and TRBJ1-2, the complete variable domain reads ETGVTQSPTHLIKTRGQQVTLRCSSQSGHNTVSWYQQALGQGPQFIFQYYREEENGRGNFPPRFSGLQFPNYSSELNVNALELDDSALYLCASSSPGQGAYGYTFGSGTRLTVV.

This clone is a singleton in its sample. This chain's CDR3 is CASSSGQSTNEKLFF. The CDR3 DNA reads as TGCGCCAGCAGCTCCGGACAGTCAACTAATGAAAAACTGTTTTTT. This chain links TRBV5-1 with TRBJ1-4; D may be TRBD1 (6 bases). The CDR3 runs 15 residues. Trimming took off 3 bases at V and 0 bases at J, with 9 bases between the two ends. Germline CDR1 and CDR2: SGHRS and YFSETQ.

The CDR3 loop is CASSRDRGEWFEKLFF. In DNA form, the CDR3 reads TGCGCCAGCAGCCGGGACAGGGGCGAGTGGTTTGAAAAACTGTTTTTT. The rearrangement joins TRBV4-1 to TRBJ1-4; 10 bases are shared with TRBD1. The length of the CDR3 is 16 residues. Germline V lookup: CDR1 MGHRA, CDR2 YSYEKL. V lost 4 bases to trimming and J lost 7 bases; unmatched junction nucleotides: 9.

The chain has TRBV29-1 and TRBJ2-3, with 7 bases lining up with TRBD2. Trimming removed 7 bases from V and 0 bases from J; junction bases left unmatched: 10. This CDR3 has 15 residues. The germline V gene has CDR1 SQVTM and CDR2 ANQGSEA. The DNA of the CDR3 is TGCAGCGCGTACGGACGGACTAGGAGCACAGATACGCAGTATTTT. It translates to CSAYGRTRSTDTQYF.

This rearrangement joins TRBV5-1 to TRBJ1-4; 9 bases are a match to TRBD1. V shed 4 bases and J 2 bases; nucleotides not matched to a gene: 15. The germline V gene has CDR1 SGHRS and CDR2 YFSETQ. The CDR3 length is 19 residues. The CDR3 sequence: CASSPGQGTFSTTNEKLFF. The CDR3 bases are TGCGCCAGCAGCCCGGGACAGGGCACCTTTTCAACGACTAATGAAAAACTGTTTTTT.

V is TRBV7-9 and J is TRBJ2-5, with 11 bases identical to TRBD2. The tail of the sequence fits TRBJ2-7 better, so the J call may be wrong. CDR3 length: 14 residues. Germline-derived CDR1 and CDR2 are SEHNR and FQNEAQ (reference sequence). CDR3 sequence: CASSLTSGSYEQYF. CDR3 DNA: TGTGCCAGCAGCCTCACTAGCGGGAGCTACGAGCAGTACTTC.

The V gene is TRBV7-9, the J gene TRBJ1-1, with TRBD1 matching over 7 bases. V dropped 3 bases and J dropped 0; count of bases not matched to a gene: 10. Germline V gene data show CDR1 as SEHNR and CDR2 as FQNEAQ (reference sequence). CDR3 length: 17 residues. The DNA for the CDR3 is TGTGCCAGCAGCTTGAGTGCGGGACAGCCCATGAACACTGAAGCTTTCTTT. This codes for CASSLSAGQPMNTEAFF.